This T cell receptor (beta chain) was obtained from a study of cytomegalovirus exposure and HLA in healthy donors. Study-wide points: CMV serostatus was the sole immune exposure information available.

To note about this clone: The antigen is undetermined.

The PCR had 60 Vbeta and 13 Jbeta primers. Sequenced by immunoSEQ multiplex PCR; TCRdb stores in-frame clones only, minus some. The sample lists approximately 130,000 clones, under 90% occurring once. Though probably carrying unrecorded immune exposures, donors were nominally healthy at sampling. Source material: PBMCs. The origin of this receptor is a woman between 35 and 50 years old in good health and CMV-seronegative.

CDR3 sequence (DNA): TGTGCCAGCTCACCACCGAGCTCCTACGAGCAGTACTTC. Translated, it gives CASSPPSSYEQYF. This chain uses TRBV18 with TRBJ2-7; no reliable D call. The CDR3 extends over 13 amino acids. The V gene lost 0 bases and the J gene lost 0 bases, with 3 bases spanning the gap. Germline V gene sequence: CDR1 KGHSH, CDR2 LQKENI.